The sequence of this TCR beta chain was determined in a study of T cell repertoires in cytomegalovirus infection. Across the study: Public TCR beta signature analysis indicated the presence of both CMV infection and matching HLA type.

Via MiXCR, TCRdb re-called the reads, giving one row per CDR3 protein. The repertoire holds about 490,000 distinct CDR3 sequences, with approximately 26% as singletons. General study points: The response measured ex vivo was dominated by TCR beta clonotypes (HLA-C-restricted and CMV-specific). Cumulative frequency of public TCR beta families picked out carriers of CMV plus the relevant HLA.

Regarding this clonotype: Its antigen is undetermined.

The TCR was taken from a human donor in good health (CMV status not recorded). Some clones in this sample may be carry-over from other donors' samples. Sequencing was performed on PBMCs.

The CDR3 sequence is CASSSQGRPPRSEQYF. The CDR3 region has the DNA TGTGCCAGCAGCTCCCAGGGACGGCCCCCTAGGTCCGAGCAGTACTTC. This chain joins TRBV7-2 and TRBJ2-7; D tentatively fits TRBD1 or TRBD2 (5 bases each). Per the germline V gene, CDR1 is SGHTA and CDR2 is FQGNSA. The CDR3 runs 16 residues. Trimming shortened V by 4 bases and J by 6 bases, and 22 bases separated the two germline ends.